This T cell receptor beta chain was observed in a study of T cell repertoires in cytomegalovirus infection. In the study overall: As its CMV epitopes, the study selected recently identified HLA-C-restricted and well-studied HLA-B-restricted targets. Through public TCR beta signatures, both CMV infection and matching HLA type were indicated.

From the reads, TCRdb called clonotypes with MiXCR, one entry per CDR3 protein. Among roughly 730,000 distinct CDR3 sequences, 33% were seen once, and the ten largest hold 15% to 20%. Trimming shortened V by 0 bases and J by 8 bases, and 16 bases separated the two germline ends. This CDR3 contains 15 residues. Germline V gene data show CDR1 as SGHVS and CDR2 as FNYEAQ. Whole-study findings and limits: Frequencies of public TCR beta families were cumulated, and this identified carriers of CMV plus the relevant HLA. It was HLA-C-restricted CMV-specific TCR beta clonotypes that dominated the response ex vivo.

This clonotype was recorded a few times. The antigen is undetermined. The sequences come from cultured PBMCs, collected from culture after CMV antigen stimulation. This chain joins TRBV7-6 and TRBJ1-2; possibly TRBD1 for D (5 bases). This clonotype originated in a human donor in good health (CMV status not recorded). Some clones in this sample may be carry-over from other donors' samples. The CDR3 is CASSLASGGTGGYTF. The DNA for the CDR3 is TGTGCCAGCAGCTTAGCTAGCGGCGGGACGGGCGGCTACACCTTC.